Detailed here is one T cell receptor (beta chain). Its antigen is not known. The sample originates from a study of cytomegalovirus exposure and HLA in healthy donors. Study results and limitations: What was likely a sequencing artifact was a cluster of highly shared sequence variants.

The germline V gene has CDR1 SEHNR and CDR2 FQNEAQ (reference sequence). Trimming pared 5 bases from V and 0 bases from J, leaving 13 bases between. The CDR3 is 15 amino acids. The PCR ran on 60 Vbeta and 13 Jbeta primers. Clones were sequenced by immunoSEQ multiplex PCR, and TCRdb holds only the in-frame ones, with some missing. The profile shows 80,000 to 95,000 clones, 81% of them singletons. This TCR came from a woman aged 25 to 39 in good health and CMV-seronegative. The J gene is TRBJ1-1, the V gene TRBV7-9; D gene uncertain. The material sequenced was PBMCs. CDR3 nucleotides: TGTGCCAGCAGCCCGCAACTAGAATTGAACACTGAAGCTTTCTTT. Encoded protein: CASSPQLELNTEAFF.